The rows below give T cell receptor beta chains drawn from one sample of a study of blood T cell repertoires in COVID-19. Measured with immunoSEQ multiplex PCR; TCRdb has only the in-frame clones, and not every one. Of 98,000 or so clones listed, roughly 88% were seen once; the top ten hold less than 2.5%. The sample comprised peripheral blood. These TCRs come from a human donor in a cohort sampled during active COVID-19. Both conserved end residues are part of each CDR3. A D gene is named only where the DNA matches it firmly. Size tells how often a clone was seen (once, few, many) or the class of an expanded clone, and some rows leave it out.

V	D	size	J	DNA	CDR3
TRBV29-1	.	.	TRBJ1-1	TGCAGTACAGGCGAACCCGCGTTTGAAGCTTTCTTT	CSTGEPAFEAFF
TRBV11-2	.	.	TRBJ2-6	TGTGCCAGCAGCTTAGTTGGGGCGACCGGTGAAGTCCTGACTTTC	CASSLVGATGEVLTF
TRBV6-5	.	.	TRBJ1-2	TGTGCCAGCAGTCCCTTCAGCTATGGCTACACCTTC	CASSPFSYGYTF
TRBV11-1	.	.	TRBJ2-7	TGTGCCAGCAGCTTCGCGGAGCGGAGATACGAGCAGTACTTC	CASSFAERRYEQYF
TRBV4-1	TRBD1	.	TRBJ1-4	TGCGCCAGCAGCCGAGGGGACAGGGATAATGAAAAACTGTTTTTT	CASSRGDRDNEKLFF
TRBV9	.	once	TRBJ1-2	TGTGCCAGCAGCGTCCCTGACGGGGGTATTGCTGGCTACACCTTC	CASSVPDGGIAGYTF
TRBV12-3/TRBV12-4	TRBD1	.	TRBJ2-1	TGTGCCAGCAGGTGGACAGGGGGTGAGCAGTTCTTC	CASRWTGGEQFF
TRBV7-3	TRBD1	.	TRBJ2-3	TGTGCCAGCAGCCCCGGACAGGGCGGCGCAGATACGCAGTATTTT	CASSPGQGGADTQYF
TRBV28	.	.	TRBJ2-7	TGTGCCAGCAGTTTTCGGGACTCCTACGAGCAGTACTTC	CASSFRDSYEQYF
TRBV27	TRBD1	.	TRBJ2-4	TGTGCCAGCAGTCTACTTCCCAGGGGGCTTGCCAAAAACATTCAGTACTTC	CASSLLPRGLAKNIQYF
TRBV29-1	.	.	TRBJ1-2	TGCAGCGTTGGCGGGGGGTTTAACTATGGCTACACCTTC	CSVGGGFNYGYTF
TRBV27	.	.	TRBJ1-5	TGTGCCAGCCGGGGGAATCTCAATCAGCCCCAGCATTTT	CASRGNLNQPQHF
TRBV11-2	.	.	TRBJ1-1	TGTGCCAGCAGCTTAGTAGGGGGAAACACTGAAGCTTTCTTT	CASSLVGGNTEAFF
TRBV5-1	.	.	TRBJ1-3	TGCGCCAGCCGAGCTTCTGGGCCACGAAACACCATATATTTT	CASRASGPRNTIYF
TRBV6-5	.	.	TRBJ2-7	TGTGCCAGCGCAAAAATAGCTGGCGAGCAGTACTTC	CASAKIAGEQYF
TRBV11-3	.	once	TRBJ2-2	TGTGCCAGCAGCTTTGGAGGGGAGAACACCGGGGAGCTGTTTTTT	CASSFGGENTGELFF
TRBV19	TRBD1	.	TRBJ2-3	TGTGCCAGTAGTCTCAGGGGGCCTTGGGCAGATACGCAGTATTTT	CASSLRGPWADTQYF
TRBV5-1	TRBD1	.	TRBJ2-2	TGCGCCAGCAGCTCGACAGGGCCGGACGGGGAGCTGTTTTTT	CASSSTGPDGELFF
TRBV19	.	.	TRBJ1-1	TGTGCCAGTACCGAGGGCGGGGGGCGGACTGAAGCTTTCTTT	CASTEGGGRTEAFF
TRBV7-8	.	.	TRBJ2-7	TGTGCCAGCAGCTTCTCCCAGGCCGAGCAGTACTTC	CASSFSQAEQYF
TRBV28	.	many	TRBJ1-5	TGTGCCAGCAGTTTGTCGGGGAGCAATCAGCCCCAGCATTTT	CASSLSGSNQPQHF
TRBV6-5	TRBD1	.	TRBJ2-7	TGTGCCAGCAGTACCTTGGGGACAGCGGCCTACGAGCAGTACTTC	CASSTLGTAAYEQYF
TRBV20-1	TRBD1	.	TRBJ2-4	TGCAGTGCTAGTCACGGACAGGGGAGGCAAAACATTCAGTACTTC	CSASHGQGRQNIQYF
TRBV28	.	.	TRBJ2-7	TGTGCCAGCAGTTTATTCCAGGGCTCCTACGAGCAGTACTTC	CASSLFQGSYEQYF
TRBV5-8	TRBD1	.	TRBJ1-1	TGTGCCAGCAGTTCTCGTCGACAGGGGGCGCGGGGCACTGAAGCTTTCTTT	CASSSRRQGARGTEAFF